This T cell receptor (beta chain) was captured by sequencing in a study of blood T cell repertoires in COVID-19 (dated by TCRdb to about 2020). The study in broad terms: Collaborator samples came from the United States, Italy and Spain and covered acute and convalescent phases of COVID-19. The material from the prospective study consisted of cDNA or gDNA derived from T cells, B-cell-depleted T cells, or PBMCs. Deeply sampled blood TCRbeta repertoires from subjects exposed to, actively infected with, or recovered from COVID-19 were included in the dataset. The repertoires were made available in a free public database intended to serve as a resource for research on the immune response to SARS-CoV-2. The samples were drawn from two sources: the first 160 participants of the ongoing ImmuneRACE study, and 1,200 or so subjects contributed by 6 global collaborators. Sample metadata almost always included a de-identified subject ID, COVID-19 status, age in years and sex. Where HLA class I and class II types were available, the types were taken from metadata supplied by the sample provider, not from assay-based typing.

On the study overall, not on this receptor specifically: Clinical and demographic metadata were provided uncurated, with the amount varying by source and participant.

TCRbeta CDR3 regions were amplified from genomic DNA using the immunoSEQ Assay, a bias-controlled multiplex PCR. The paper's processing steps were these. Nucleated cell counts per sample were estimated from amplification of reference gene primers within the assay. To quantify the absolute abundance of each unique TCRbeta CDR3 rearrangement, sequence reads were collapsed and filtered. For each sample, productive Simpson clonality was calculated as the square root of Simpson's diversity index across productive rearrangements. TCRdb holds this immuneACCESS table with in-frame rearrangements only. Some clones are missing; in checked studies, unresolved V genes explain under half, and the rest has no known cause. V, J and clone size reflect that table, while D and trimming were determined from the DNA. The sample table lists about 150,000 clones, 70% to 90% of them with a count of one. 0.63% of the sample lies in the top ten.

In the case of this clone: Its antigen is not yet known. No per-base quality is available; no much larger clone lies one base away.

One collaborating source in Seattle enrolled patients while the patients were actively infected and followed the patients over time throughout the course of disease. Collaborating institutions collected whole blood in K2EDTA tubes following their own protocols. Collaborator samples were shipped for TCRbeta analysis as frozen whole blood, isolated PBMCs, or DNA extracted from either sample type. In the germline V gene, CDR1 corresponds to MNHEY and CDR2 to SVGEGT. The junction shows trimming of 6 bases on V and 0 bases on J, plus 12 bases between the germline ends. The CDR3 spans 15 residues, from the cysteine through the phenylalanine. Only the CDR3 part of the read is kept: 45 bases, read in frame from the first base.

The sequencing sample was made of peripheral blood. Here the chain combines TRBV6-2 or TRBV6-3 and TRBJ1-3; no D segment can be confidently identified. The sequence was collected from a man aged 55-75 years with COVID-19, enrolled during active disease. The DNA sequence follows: TGTGCCAGCAGCCTACTGGGGAGCTCTGGAAACACCATATATTTT. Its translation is CASSLLGSSGNTIYF.